Presented here are 24 T cell receptor beta chains from one specimen sequenced in a study of lymphopenia after photon versus proton radiotherapy. Some clones are missing from TCRdb's copy, which holds only in-frame ones; the method was immunoSEQ multiplex PCR. The sample consists of about 16,000 clones, less than 90% of them appearing once. The sequences come from peripheral blood, collected from a patient treated with proton-based radiotherapy. Receptors were obtained from a woman aged 60-75 years with cholangiocarcinoma. Some clones in this sample may be carry-over from other donors' samples.

The genes are TRBV9 and TRBJ2-3; the D call may be TRBD1 or TRBD2 (5 bases each). Trimming removed 0 bases from V and 8 bases from J, with 13 bases in between. The CDR3 has 14 amino acids. Germline loops: CDR1 SGDLS, CDR2 YYNGEE. The CDR3 DNA reads as TGTGCCAGCAGCGTAGATTTGGGGACGGGTACGCAGTATTTT. As protein: CASSVDLGTGTQYF.

The chain is built from TRBV6-6 and TRBJ1-1; D is uncertain. Trimming left V 6 bases short and J 1 base short, with 9 bases between. Germline CDR1 and CDR2: MNHNY and SVGAGI (reference sequence). The CDR3 runs 13 residues. The CDR3, as DNA: TGTGCCAGCAGGGGCAGATGGAACACTGAAGCTTTCTTT. Its protein product is CASRGRWNTEAFF.

This sequence joins TRBV6-5 and TRBJ1-5; 10 positions match TRBD1. The CDR3 is 15 amino acids. Germline trimming cut 6 bases from V and 3 bases from J; bases unmatched to any gene: 5. Germline CDR1 and CDR2: MNHEY and SVGAGI. In nucleotides, the CDR3 is TGTGCCAGCAGATGGGACAGGGGAGACAATCAGCCCCAGCATTTT. It codes for CASRWDRGDNQPQHF.

This clone was found once. The CDR3 loop reads CASSLQGDVTEAFF. The CDR3, as DNA: TGCGCCAGCAGCTTACAGGGGGACGTCACTGAAGCTTTCTTT. The rearrangement uses TRBV5-1 and TRBJ1-1; TRBD1 matches 8 bases. The CDR3 spans 14 residues. Unmatched junction bases numbered 4, after V lost 2 bases and J lost 4 bases. Germline V lookup: CDR1 SGHRS, CDR2 YFSETQ. The full variable domain, rest sourced from reference TRBV5-1 and TRBJ1-1, is KAGVTQTPRYLIKTRGQQVTLSCSPISGHRSVSWYQQTPGQGLQFLFEYFSETQRNKGNFPGRFSGRQFSNSRSEMNVSTLELGDSALYLCASSLQGDVTEAFFGQGTRLTVV.

V and J are TRBV30 and TRBJ1-2; 8 bases align to TRBD1. This CDR3 has 13 amino acids. Looked up from germline, CDR1 is GTSNPN and CDR2 is SVGIG (reference sequence). V shed 2 bases, J shed 10 bases, and the junction held 9 bases outside the gene matches. The CDR3 DNA reads as TGTGCCTGGAGTATAAGGACAGGGACGGCCTACACCTTC. Protein product: CAWSIRTGTAYTF.

This chain links TRBV5-1 with TRBJ2-3, with TRBD1 matching over 8 bases. J lost 3 bases, V lost 7 bases, and 7 bases had no gene match. The CDR3 contains 14 residues. The germline V gene encodes CDR1 SGHRS and CDR2 YFSETQ. CDR3 sequence: CASRTGTGTDTQYF. The DNA for the CDR3 is TGCGCCAGCCGGACAGGGACGGGGACAGATACGCAGTATTTT.

The chain links TRBV6-5 to TRBJ1-1, with 7 bases lining up with TRBD1. V was clipped by 1 base and J by 9 bases; unmatched bases: 11. The CDR3 length is 15 residues. Germline CDR1 reads MNHEY; CDR2 reads SVGAGI. The CDR3 loop reads CASSYLPGTALQAFF. The CDR3 bases are TGTGCCAGCAGTTACTTACCAGGGACAGCTCTCCAAGCTTTCTTT.

The chain employs TRBV6-6 and TRBJ2-7, with D perhaps matching TRBD2 (6 bases). In germline, CDR1 is MNHNY, CDR2 SVGAGI (reference sequence). V lost 8 bases and J lost 0, with 8 bases in between. The CDR3 has 12 residues. The CDR3 sequence is CASAGSSYEQYF. The CDR3, as DNA: TGTGCCAGCGCGGGGAGCTCCTACGAGCAGTACTTC.

As regards this clone: The junction does not match germline at one end; this may be a read error. The V and J genes are TRBV18 and TRBJ2-7; D possibly corresponds to TRBD2 (6 bases). The CDR3 is 14 amino acids. Germline V gives CDR1 KGHSH, CDR2 LQKENI. CDR3: CASSPPGGIYAQYF. The CDR3 coding sequence is TGTGCCAGCTCACCCCCGGGCGGGATCTACGCGCAGTACTTC.

CDR3 in DNA: TGTGCCAGCAGACCCACAGGGGGCGCGGGCAATGAGCAGTTCTTC. It specifies CASRPTGGAGNEQFF. The chain uses TRBV7-2 and TRBJ2-1; 9 bases are a match to TRBD1. The V gene's germline CDR1 is SGHTA and CDR2 FQGNSA. V lost 6 bases, J lost 6 bases, and 9 bases stayed unmatched. There are 15 residues in the CDR3. Together with reference TRBV7-2 and TRBJ2-1, the CDR3 gives the full variable domain: GAGVSQSPSNKVTEKGKDVELRCDPISGHTALYWYRQSLGQGLEFLIYFQGNSAPDKSGLPSDRFSAERTGGSVSTLTIQRTQQEDSAVYLCASRPTGGAGNEQFFGPGTRLTVL.

V and J are TRBV4-1 and TRBJ2-5; possibly TRBD2 for D (6 bases). With 1 base removed from V and 2 bases from J, the gap between germline ends came to 20 bases. Germline V gives CDR1 MGHRA, CDR2 YSYEKL. There are 18 residues in the CDR3. CDR3 sequence (DNA): TGCGCCAGCAGCCAAGGGTTCGGATGGAGCGGAGGGCAAGAGACCCAGTACTTC. Translating gives CASSQGFGWSGGQETQYF.

This clone was found a few times. The chain recombines TRBV4-2 with TRBJ1-5, with 11 bases that match TRBD1. Losses at the gene ends were 3 bases for V and 4 bases for J; bases not matched to a gene: 2. CDR3 length: 15 amino acids. Germline V gives CDR1 LGHNA, CDR2 YNFKEQ. CDR3 amino acids: CASSQDRGQNQPQHF. CDR3 DNA sequence: TGTGCCAGCAGCCAGGACAGGGGGCAGAATCAGCCCCAGCATTTT.

This clone was observed a single time. The chain has TRBV14 and TRBJ2-7; 7 nucleotides match TRBD1. J gave up 6 bases and V 1 base, and 9 bases lay outside the gene matches. The CDR3 length is 15 residues. The germline V gene encodes CDR1 SGHDN and CDR2 FVKESK. The CDR3 sequence: CASSQVEGALTEQYF. For the CDR3, the DNA is TGTGCCAGCAGCCAAGTTGAGGGGGCGCTTACCGAGCAGTACTTC.

The genes are TRBV11-3 and TRBJ2-3, with 7 bases that match TRBD2. The CDR3 covers 15 residues. Germline-derived CDR1 and CDR2 are SGHNT and YENEEA. After removal of 3 bases from V and 3 bases from J, the junction contained 6 bases not matched to a gene. CDR3 sequence reads: CASSFAAGVTDTQYF. CDR3 in DNA: TGTGCCAGCAGCTTCGCTGCGGGGGTAACAGATACGCAGTATTTT. Full variable domain (remainder filled in from reference TRBV11-3 and TRBJ2-3): EAGVVQSPRYKIIEKKQPVAFWCNPISGHNTLYWYLQNLGQGPELLIRYENEEAVDDSQLPKDRFSAERLKGVDSTLKIQPAELGDSAVYLCASSFAAGVTDTQYFGPGTRLTVL.

The V call is TRBV10-3, the J call TRBJ2-1; no firm D call. The CDR3 contains 11 residues. Germline V gene sequence: CDR1 ENHRY, CDR2 SYGVKD. V gave up 5 bases and J gave up 8 bases, with 7 bases separating them. In DNA form, the CDR3 reads TGTGCCATCAGTTTAGGTTATGAGCAGTTCTTC. Protein: CAISLGYEQFF.

The chain uses TRBV27 and TRBJ2-7, with 7 bases that match TRBD2. CDR1 and CDR2 from the germline V gene are MNHEY and SMNVEV (reference sequence). The CDR3 covers 15 residues. V lost 2 bases and J lost 2; bases outside the gene matches: 6. CDR3 in amino acids: CASSLGSGRAYEQYF. The DNA for the CDR3 is TGTGCCAGCAGTTTAGGGTCTGGGAGGGCCTACGAGCAGTACTTC.

This chain uses TRBV2 with TRBJ1-5; D unresolved. The V and J ends lost 6 bases and 6 bases respectively, with 18 bases between them. Per germline, CDR1 SNHLY and CDR2 FYNNEI. This CDR3 spans 15 amino acids. The CDR3 DNA follows: TGTGCCAGCAGAAGGACCCCGTCAGCTGGTCAGCCCCAGCATTTT. The encoded protein is CASRRTPSAGQPQHF.

J is TRBJ2-3 and V is TRBV5-1; 11 bases are shared with TRBD2. Losses at the gene ends were 6 bases for V and 5 bases for J; bases not matched to a gene: 11. CDR1 is SGHRS, CDR2 YFSETQ, per germline. CDR3 size: 16 residues. The CDR3, as DNA: TGCGCCAGCACTATCGGACTAGCGGGTGCGGGAGATACGCAGTATTTT. It translates to CASTIGLAGAGDTQYF. Supplemented by reference TRBV5-1 and TRBJ2-3, the full variable domain reads KAGVTQTPRYLIKTRGQQVTLSCSPISGHRSVSWYQQTPGQGLQFLFEYFSETQRNKGNFPGRFSGRQFSNSRSEMNVSTLELGDSALYLCASTIGLAGAGDTQYFGPGTRLTVL.

This clone came up a few times. This sequence joins TRBV7-9 and TRBJ2-7; D not certain. The germline gives CDR1 SEHNR, CDR2 FQNEAQ (reference sequence). The CDR3 loop spans 12 amino acids. The V end was cut by 4 bases, the J end by 6 bases, with 10 bases between. The CDR3 DNA is TGTGCCAGCAGCTCCGCTCCGCGCGAGCAGTACTTC. It yields the protein CASSSAPREQYF.

The rearrangement uses TRBV14 and TRBJ2-1; TRBD2 aligns across 7 bases. This CDR3 has 15 amino acids. Losses at the gene ends were 1 base for V and 3 bases for J; bases not matched to a gene: 3. Germline V gene lookup returns CDR1 SGHDN and CDR2 FVKESK. The DNA of the CDR3 is TGTGCCAGCAGCCAAGGCCTAGCGGTCTACAATGAGCAGTTCTTC. Its translation: CASSQGLAVYNEQFF.

The chain joins TRBV4-3 to TRBJ2-1, with D possibly being TRBD2 (6 bases). Germline CDR1 is LGHNA and CDR2 is YSLEER. The CDR3 has 16 residues. V dropped 2 bases and J dropped 1 base, with 12 bases sitting between them. The CDR3 region has the DNA TGCGCCAGCAGCCAACCGGGAGCGTGGTCCTACAATGAGCAGTTCTTC. Translating it yields CASSQPGAWSYNEQFF.

This clone was counted once. The V call is TRBV9, the J call TRBJ2-5; TRBD1 agrees at 7 bases. Germline V gene data show CDR1 as SGDLS and CDR2 as YYNGEE. The CDR3 runs 14 residues. Trimming at V came to 4 bases and at J to 3 bases, leaving 6 bases not matched to a gene. DNA of the CDR3: TGTGCCAGCAGCAAGCACAGGGGCGAAGAGACCCAGTACTTC. Its protein product is CASSKHRGEETQYF.

This sequence joins TRBV11-2 and TRBJ2-3; 12 bases map to TRBD2. CDR3 length: 20 amino acids. V lost 0 bases and J lost 1; bases outside the gene matches: 11. Per germline, CDR1 SGHAT and CDR2 FQNNGV. The CDR3 here is CASSLDLRLRTSGGTDTQYF. The CDR3 region has the DNA TGTGCCAGCAGCTTAGATCTTCGGTTACGGACTAGCGGGGGCACAGATACGCAGTATTTT.

The chain couples TRBV6-1 to TRBJ1-5, with D uncertain. CDR1 is MNHNS and CDR2 is SASEGT in the germline V gene. V lost 8 bases and J 8 bases, leaving 4 bases between the germline ends. This CDR3 region has 9 residues. For the CDR3, the DNA is TGTGCCAGCCGGAAGCCCCAGCATTTT. Protein sequence: CASRKPQHF.